This TCR beta chain was sequenced for a study of control samples from healthy donors and cancer patients. Some clones are missing from TCRdb's copy, which holds only in-frame ones; the method was immunoSEQ multiplex PCR. The sample lists about 81,000 clones, over 90% seen once, with about 5% in the top ten. This CDR3 contains 15 residues. Germline V gives CDR1 SGHVS, CDR2 FNYEAQ. V was cut by 5 bases and J by 6 bases, with 19 bases left in between. The clonotype was recovered from a woman aged 18 to 35 in good health. The chain joins TRBV7-6 to TRBJ1-1, with D tentatively TRBD1 (6 bases). Sequenced material: blood. The CDR3: CASSGTGQRRAEAFF. CDR3 nucleotides: TGTGCCAGCAGCGGAACCGGACAGCGACGGGCTGAAGCTTTCTTT. Filled out from reference TRBV7-6 and TRBJ1-1, the complete variable domain reads GAGVSQSPRYKVTKRGQDVALRCDPISGHVSLYWYRQALGQGPEFLTYFNYEAQQDKSGLPNDRFSAERPEGSISTLTIQRTEQRDSAMYRCASSGTGQRRAEAFFGQGTRLTVV.